Below are 28 T cell receptor beta chains sequenced from a single sample in a study of identifying expanded T cells in peripheral blood. Sequencing used immunoSEQ multiplex PCR; TCRdb keeps in-frame clones, though not all of them. The sample carries 80,000 or so clones, 84% recorded once. Sequenced material: blood. The receptors here all came from a person aged 18-70 years in good health.

This rearrangement joins TRBV28 to TRBJ1-4, with a possible D match to TRBD1 (5 bases). Looked up from germline, CDR1 is MDHEN and CDR2 is SYDVKM. The CDR3 runs to 14 residues. V lost 7 bases, J lost 2 bases, and 11 bases lay in between. CDR3 loop: CASTQGATNEKLFF. The DNA of the CDR3 is TGTGCCAGCACCCAGGGAGCTACTAATGAAAAACTGTTTTTT.

V gene TRBV18 combines with J gene TRBJ2-5; D unresolved. Germline values: CDR1 KGHSH, CDR2 LQKENI. The V gene lost 0 bases and the J gene lost 5 bases, with 7 bases spanning the gap. CDR3 length: 13 amino acids. The chain's CDR3 is CASSPPTVETQYF. The CDR3 coding sequence is TGTGCCAGCTCACCACCAACGGTTGAGACCCAGTACTTC.

This clone has a single count. This chain uses TRBV28 with TRBJ2-3, with 7 bases identical to TRBD2. The CDR3 contains 14 residues. V trimming: 11 bases; J trimming: 2 bases; junction bases outside the gene matches: 10. Germline CDR1 is MDHEN and CDR2 is SYDVKM. As DNA, the CDR3 is TGTGCCTCAGCCCTAGCGGACACCACAGATACGCAGTATTTT. It yields the protein CASALADTTDTQYF. Full variable domain (remainder filled in from reference TRBV28 and TRBJ2-3): DVKVTQSSRYLVKRTGEKVFLECVQDMDHENMFWYRQDPGLGLRLIYFSYDVKMKEKGDIPEGYSVSREKKERFSLILESASTNQTSMYLCASALADTTDTQYFGPGTRLTVL.

The V and J genes are TRBV7-9 and TRBJ2-7, with D uncertain. The CDR3 totals 14 residues. The germline V and J ends were trimmed by 5 bases and 1 base, with 12 bases remaining between them. Germline V lookup: CDR1 SEHNR, CDR2 FQNEAQ (reference sequence). This CDR3 is CASSPKEASYEQYF. For the CDR3, the DNA is TGTGCCAGCAGCCCAAAGGAAGCTTCCTACGAGCAGTACTTC.

The gene calls are TRBV7-2 and TRBJ2-7; TRBD2 aligns across 7 bases. CDR3 length: 16 residues. Germline V gives CDR1 SGHTA, CDR2 FQGNSA. V lost 9 bases and J lost 9; bases outside the gene matches: 23. CDR3 DNA sequence: TGTGCCAGTCAACCCAGACCTTCCTGGGAGGGCCTTCCGCAGTACTTC. Translation gives CASQPRPSWEGLPQYF.

The chain combines TRBV5-1 with TRBJ2-7, with D possibly TRBD1 on 7 matching bases. Per the germline V gene, CDR1 is SGHRS and CDR2 is YFSETQ. Trimming shortened V by 5 bases and J by 0 bases, and 18 bases separated the two germline ends. The length of the CDR3 is 16 residues. CDR3 bases: TGCGCCAGCAGGGAGGGGGCTAGCGTAAGCTCCTACGAGCAGTACTTC. Translated, it gives CASREGASVSSYEQYF.

This chain links TRBV14 with TRBJ2-7; D is perhaps TRBD1 (5 bases). Trimming shortened V by 0 bases and J by 12 bases, and 15 bases separated the two germline ends. The CDR3 is 13 amino acids. Germline CDR1 and CDR2: SGHDN and FVKESK. CDR3 protein: CASSQEETQGWYF. The CDR3 region has the DNA TGTGCCAGCAGCCAAGAAGAAACCCAGGGTTGGTACTTC.

The genes are TRBV6-6 and TRBJ1-5, with unresolved D. The germline CDR1 and CDR2 sequences are MNHNY and SVGAGI (reference sequence). There are 16 residues in the CDR3. V was cut by 3 bases and J by 7 bases, with 19 bases left in between. In DNA form, the CDR3 reads TGTGCCAGCAGTTATTTTGAGGCGGCACTTCGCCAGCCCCAGCATTTT. As protein: CASSYFEAALRQPQHF.

V and J are TRBV11-2 and TRBJ1-2; D is undetermined. The germline gives CDR1 SGHAT, CDR2 FQNNGV. The CDR3 runs 14 residues. The germline V and J ends were trimmed by 1 base and 2 bases, with 8 bases remaining between them. CDR3 amino acids: CASSLGAGNYGYTF. The CDR3 DNA is TGTGCCAGCAGCTTAGGGGCGGGGAACTATGGCTACACCTTC.

The genes are TRBV5-8 and TRBJ2-1; 13 bases are shared with TRBD2. The CDR3 sequence is 15 residues long. Trimming at V came to 4 bases and at J to 5 bases, leaving 3 bases not matched to a gene. The germline V gene has CDR1 SGHTS and CDR2 YDEGEE. This chain's CDR3 is CASSTGLAGDNEQFF. CDR3 bases: TGTGCCAGCAGCACCGGACTAGCGGGAGACAATGAGCAGTTCTTC.

The chain recombines TRBV6-1 with TRBJ2-3, with 7 bases aligning to TRBD1. CDR1 is MNHNS, CDR2 SASEGT, per germline. The CDR3 is made up of 15 amino acids. V shed 7 bases, J shed 2 bases, and the junction held 9 bases outside the gene matches. The CDR3 protein is CASKRQGGLTDTQYF. DNA of the CDR3: TGTGCCAGCAAACGACAGGGCGGCCTCACAGATACGCAGTATTTT.

The genes are TRBV15 and TRBJ2-1; D may be TRBD2 (6 bases). The germline V gene has CDR1 LNHNV and CDR2 YYDKDF (reference sequence). This CDR3 has 13 amino acids. V was pared by 3 bases and J by 8 bases, with 11 bases between. The CDR3 reads CATSRDYTDEQFF. The DNA of the CDR3 is TGTGCCACCAGCAGGGACTATACAGATGAGCAGTTCTTC.

The chain employs TRBV7-3 and TRBJ2-1; 8 bases are a match to TRBD2. There are 17 residues in the CDR3. Per germline, CDR1 SGHTA and CDR2 FQGTGA. With 2 bases clipped from V and 9 bases from J, the junction kept 15 bases outside the gene matches. CDR3 protein: CASSLSIGAGGVPEQFF. CDR3 DNA sequence: TGTGCCAGCAGCTTATCTATAGGGGCGGGAGGCGTACCTGAGCAGTTCTTC.

The chain recombines TRBV27 with TRBJ1-4; 7 bases are shared with TRBD1. Germline CDR1 MNHEY, CDR2 SMNVEV (reference sequence). This CDR3 spans 13 amino acids. Trimming at V came to 8 bases and at J to 8 bases, leaving 8 bases not matched to a gene. CDR3 sequence reads: CASGDRVMEKLFF. The CDR3 DNA sequence: TGTGCCAGCGGAGACAGGGTAATGGAAAAACTGTTTTTT.

The chain uses TRBV7-2 and TRBJ2-1, with 11 bases lining up with TRBD2. There are 16 residues in the CDR3. Trimming at V came to 2 bases and at J to 8 bases, leaving 8 bases not matched to a gene. Germline assignment: CDR1 SGHTA and CDR2 FQGNSA. CDR3 region: CASSLTSGSTMDEQFF. CDR3 nucleotides: TGTGCCAGCAGCTTAACTAGCGGGAGTACGATGGATGAGCAGTTCTTC.

This clone was recorded only once. The V gene is TRBV6-4, the J gene TRBJ2-3; TRBD1 agrees at 9 bases. The CDR3 has 16 amino acids. CDR1 and CDR2 from the germline V gene are MRHNA and SNTAGT. The J segment lost 2 bases and the V segment lost 6 bases, leaving 9 bases of the junction unmatched. The chain's CDR3 is CASSPGTGYPTDTQYF. The CDR3 coding sequence is TGTGCCAGCAGCCCCGGGACAGGGTACCCCACAGATACGCAGTATTTT.

The chain has TRBV29-1 and TRBJ2-2; D unresolved. V gave up 5 bases and J gave up 1 base, with 5 bases separating them. Germline values: CDR1 SQVTM, CDR2 ANQGSEA. The CDR3 has 12 amino acids. In DNA form, the CDR3 reads TGCAGCGTTTCAAGGAACACCGGGGAGCTGTTTTTT. It specifies CSVSRNTGELFF.

This chain links TRBV6-1 with TRBJ2-7; possible D gene TRBD2, 5 bases. The CDR3 loop spans 13 amino acids. Deletions cut 7 bases from V and 0 bases from J, with 10 bases between. Germline lookup yields CDR1 MNHNS and CDR2 SASEGT. The CDR3 here is CASTQSGSYEQYF. The CDR3 region has the DNA TGTGCCAGCACTCAGAGCGGCTCCTACGAGCAGTACTTC.

This clone appeared a few times. This chain links TRBV28 with TRBJ2-1; 11 bases line up with TRBD2. Germline V gives CDR1 MDHEN, CDR2 SYDVKM. The CDR3 loop spans 15 amino acids. J lost 4 bases, V lost 6 bases, and 5 bases had no gene match. This CDR3 reads CASSLGTSGYNEQFF. CDR3 bases: TGTGCCAGCAGCCTCGGGACTAGCGGTTACAATGAGCAGTTCTTC.

The chain recombines TRBV5-4 with TRBJ1-4; 8 bases match TRBD1. Germline values: CDR1 SGHNT, CDR2 YYREEE (reference sequence). With 4 bases clipped from V and 7 bases from J, the junction kept 12 bases outside the gene matches. The CDR3 has 16 residues. The CDR3 is CASSPALGQVGEKLFF. CDR3 nucleotides: TGTGCCAGCAGCCCGGCTTTGGGACAGGTCGGTGAAAAACTGTTTTTT.

The rearrangement joins TRBV28 to TRBJ2-2, with TRBD1 as a possible D gene (6 bases). V was cut by 5 bases and J by 1 base, with 8 bases left in between. This CDR3 contains 14 residues. Germline lookup yields CDR1 MDHEN and CDR2 SYDVKM. The CDR3 DNA follows: TGTGCCAGCAGTCCGACAGGGAACACCGGGGAGCTGTTTTTT. It translates to CASSPTGNTGELFF.

This clone was counted only a few times. The V call is TRBV7-2, the J call TRBJ2-1; possible D gene TRBD2, 6 bases. The length of the CDR3 is 15 residues. Germline V lookup: CDR1 SGHTA, CDR2 FQGNSA. V lost 5 bases, J lost 0 bases, and 11 bases lay in between. CDR3 in amino acids: CASSLSGSSYNEQFF. For the CDR3, the DNA is TGTGCCAGCAGCCTTAGCGGTAGCTCCTACAATGAGCAGTTCTTC.

The rearrangement joins TRBV2 to TRBJ1-2, with a possible D match to TRBD1 (6 bases). V was clipped by 5 bases and J by 2 bases, with 15 bases between them. CDR3 length: 15 residues. Germline lookup yields CDR1 SNHLY and CDR2 FYNNEI. CDR3 sequence reads: CASSFSRGVNYGYTF. The CDR3 nucleotides read TGTGCCAGCAGTTTTTCCAGGGGTGTCAACTATGGCTACACCTTC.

V usage is TRBV16 and J usage is TRBJ2-1, with 12 positions matching TRBD2. V trimming: 4 bases; J trimming: 9 bases; junction bases outside the gene matches: 7. CDR3 length equals 15 residues. Germline CDR1 reads KGHSY; CDR2 reads FQNENV. The chain's CDR3 is CASSLTSGRTGEQFF. The CDR3 nucleotides read TGTGCCAGCAGCCTAACTAGCGGGAGGACCGGTGAGCAGTTCTTC.

V is TRBV25-1 and J is TRBJ2-2, with TRBD2 matching over 10 bases. With 3 bases clipped from V and 7 bases from J, the junction kept 11 bases outside the gene matches. The CDR3 is made up of 17 amino acids. Germline CDR1 and CDR2: MGHDK and SYGVNS. The CDR3 is CASSDPSTSGKIGELFF. The CDR3 coding sequence is TGTGCCAGCAGTGACCCCTCCACTAGCGGGAAAATCGGGGAGCTGTTTTTT.

V and J are TRBV28 and TRBJ2-5; the match to TRBD1 covers 10 bases. CDR1 and CDR2 from the germline V gene are MDHEN and SYDVKM. CDR3 size: 14 residues. Trimming at V came to 3 bases and at J to 4 bases, leaving 2 bases not matched to a gene. The CDR3 DNA follows: TGTGCCAGCAGTTTCGACAGGGGGCTAGAGACCCAGTACTTC. It translates to CASSFDRGLETQYF.

V usage is TRBV5-1 and J usage is TRBJ2-2; 8 bases are a match to TRBD2. Germline V gene data show CDR1 as SGHRS and CDR2 as YFSETQ. Trimming cost V 5 bases and J 2 bases; bases outside gene matches: 5. CDR3 length: 15 amino acids. This chain's CDR3 is CASSQLADNTGELFF. In DNA, the CDR3 is TGCGCCAGCAGTCAACTAGCGGATAACACCGGGGAGCTGTTTTTT.

J is TRBJ2-1 and V is TRBV11-3; D tentatively fits TRBD1 or TRBD2 (5 bases each). V lost 5 bases and J lost 6, with 11 bases in between. In germline, CDR1 is SGHNT, CDR2 YENEEA. CDR3 size: 13 residues. CDR3 residues: CASSKMGVNEQFF. The CDR3, as DNA: TGTGCCAGCAGCAAGATGGGGGTCAATGAGCAGTTCTTC.